Only one count was recorded for the clone carrying this TCR beta chain. What it binds is not known. Looked up from germline, CDR1 is SGHTA and CDR2 is FQGNSA. This CDR3 has 11 amino acids. With V trimmed by 7 bases and J by 6 bases, 0 bases remained unmatched. This entry comes from a study of monozygotic twins with cystic fibrosis. Study results and caveats: J usage was most co-twin-similar in 8 of 16 pairs, V in 13. The repertoire was suggested to be naive-dominated, clonality median around 0.0093. Age, concordance and disease severity did not associate with shared CDR3 numbers. Monozygotic CF twins shared more identical nucleotide clonotypes than unrelated patients.

Libraries were prepared by immunoSEQ multiplex PCR; TCRdb keeps only in-frame clonotypes and omits some of them. Of about 39,000 clones in the sample, 90% to 95% are singletons; the top ten hold 0.19%. The sample consisted of blood. This chain connects TRBV7-2 to TRBJ2-1, with 7 bases lining up with TRBD1. This sequence originates from a boy between 2 and 10 years old with cystic fibrosis. CDR3 protein: CASTGGNEQFF. The CDR3 DNA sequence: TGTGCCAGCACAGGGGGCAATGAGCAGTTCTTC.